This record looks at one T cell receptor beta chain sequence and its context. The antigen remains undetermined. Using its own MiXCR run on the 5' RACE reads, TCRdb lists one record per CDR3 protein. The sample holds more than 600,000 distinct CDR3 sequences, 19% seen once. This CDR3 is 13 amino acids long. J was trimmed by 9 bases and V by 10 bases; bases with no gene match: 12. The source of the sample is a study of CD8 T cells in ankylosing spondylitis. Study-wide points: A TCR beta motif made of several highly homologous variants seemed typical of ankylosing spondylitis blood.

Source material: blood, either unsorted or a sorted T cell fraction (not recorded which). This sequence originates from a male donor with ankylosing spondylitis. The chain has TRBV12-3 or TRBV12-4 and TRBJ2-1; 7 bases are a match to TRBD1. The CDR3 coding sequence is TGTGCCACTGGACAGGCCCGGCCAGCTGAGCAGTTCTTC. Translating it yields CATGQARPAEQFF.